This record concerns one TCR beta chain sequence. The antigen this receptor binds is unknown. No clone much larger than this one lies a single base away; base qualities are absent. Library method: the immunoSEQ multiplex PCR assay. A mixture of 60 forward primers for TCR Vbeta segments and 13 reverse primers for TCR Jbeta segments was used in the multiplex PCR. A multiplex PCR assay on genomic DNA amplified the CDR3 region of rearranged TCR beta genes. The amplified TCR beta libraries were sequenced on the Illumina HiSeq System as 87-base-pair reads. Per the original workflow: A later analysis tallied roughly 78 million unique TCR beta chains across the 660 or so repertoires, and around 9.9 million of those chains were shared by two or more donors. A nearest-neighbor algorithm error-corrected the raw reads and collapsed the reads into unique sequences, merging closely related sequences to remove PCR and sequencing errors. Alignment of CDR3 sequences to IMGT reference sequences was used to assign V, D and J gene segments. For a sequence to be retained, a match of at least six nucleotides was required to both a V gene segment and a J gene segment. A rearrangement was called productive if the CDR3 had no stop codons and remained in frame with V and J, and every other rearrangement was called non-productive. Following IMGT convention, CDR3 was defined as the stretch from the second conserved V-encoded cysteine to the conserved J-encoded phenylalanine. The earlier analysis of approximately 590 of the donors excluded any sequence lacking an unambiguous match to a single V gene segment. In an earlier analysis of approximately 590 of the donors, V segments were called functional above 56.7% productive rearrangements and were called segregating when the between-donor standard deviation exceeded 5%. A statistical classification framework was developed to diagnose cytomegalovirus status using the catalog of TCR beta chain sequences. In a later analysis, V and J genes were assigned by comparing TCR nucleotide sequences against IMGT/GENE-DB human TR gene sequences. In a later analysis, CDR3 sequences and most-parsimonious VDJ recombination scenarios were assigned using the TCRdist pipeline. In a later analysis, each TCR beta chain was defined by its CDR3 amino acid sequence together with its V-gene family, and reads lacking a unique V-gene family were excluded. As a way to deal with suspected cross-contamination and a sequencing artifact, a later analysis dropped more than 500 nucleotide sequences that were highly shared and had low generation probability. In a later analysis, a clonal expansion index was calculated for each public chain from normalized within-repertoire ranks of inferred template counts. In a later analysis, generation probabilities were computed using a VDJ recombination model fitted to out-of-frame rearrangements, and the results were checked against IGoR. In a later analysis, TCR-TCR, TCR-HLA and TCR-CMV co-occurrence was scored with hypergeometric tests, and a repertoire-size bias correction was applied to TCR pairs. A later analysis estimated false discovery rates by permuting HLA or CMV assignments 20 times. In a later analysis, co-occurring TCRs were grouped with DBSCAN, and TCRdist sequence similarity was added when clustering was performed within HLA-allele-positive subsets. Repertoires with fewer than 30,000 or more than 120,000 public chains, plus five repertoires with anomalous nucleotide sharing, were excluded from co-occurrence clustering. What TCRdb holds here is the immuneACCESS table cut down to in-frame rearrangements. Part of the clones is not present; checked against another copy, under half of the missing clones reflect an unresolved V gene, and the others are unexplained. V and J calls plus clone size are reproduced from that table; the DNA served to infer D and trimming. This sample comprises roughly 150,000 clones, 75% of them detected only once. Of the sample, under 3% falls within the top ten clones.

The data were obtained in a study of cytomegalovirus exposure and HLA in healthy donors (dated by TCRdb to the late 2010s). In the study overall: According to an earlier analysis of several hundred of the donors, some 180 million T cells yielded 90 million to 140 million unique TCR beta sequences and about 300 Gb of sequence data. Approximately 300 gigabases of sequencing data and approximately 84 million unique TCR sequences were included in an early release covering around 650 HLA-typed donors. Among the roughly 400 genotyped donors, more than 70% belonged to the genetic ancestry cluster associated with self-reported Caucasian donors. The study aimed to test whether cataloging public T cell receptors could reveal signatures of past pathogen exposure. Using immunosequencing, the study profiled T cell repertoires from 500 to 800 subjects and related those repertoires to cytomegalovirus serostatus. Along with the roughly 700-subject first cohort, a separate validation cohort of around 120 different subjects was used. High-throughput TCR immunosequencing, statistical association of individual TCRs with disease status, and machine learning were combined to predict cytomegalovirus infection status. A later analysis re-examined previously published TCR beta repertoires from just over 650 donors and added high-resolution HLA genotyping to investigate patterns of TCR occurrence. The later analysis used no new phenotypic data to find candidate immune exposures, relying instead on TCR beta sequences and their occurrence across donors. An earlier analysis of nearly 600 of the donors applied high-throughput TCR beta sequencing to assess whether each TCR beta V gene segment acted as functional or pseudogenic. Donor age, sex, ethnicity and CMV serostatus were compiled together with the repertoire data. Genome-wide SNP genotypes for about 60% of the roughly 700 donors were used in a later genetic analysis, which treated that subset as a discovery cohort. All discovery cohort repertoires had been generated using a single sequencing platform. Class I and class II HLA loci were covered by the typing at four-digit resolution. The number of donors typed differed by locus, with 629-630 for A, B, C, DRB1 and DQB1, roughly 550 for DQA1, 606 for DPA1, and over 400 for DPB1. Roughly five DR-DQ haplotypes were treated as single units for association and clustering because of strong linkage in the cohort. Among some 410 genotyped donors of the cohort, an average of approximately 240,000 unique TCR beta nucleotide sequences was sequenced per donor, of which about 19% were non-productive.

The cohort consisted of hundreds of healthy bone marrow donors. At the time of sampling, all cohort members were nominally healthy, though unrecorded immune exposures were likely present. The donor tested CMV seropositive, placing the donor among the 289 seropositive members of the cohort. Every donor gave a peripheral blood sample, and the peripheral blood mononuclear cells from that sample were used for TCR beta sequencing. The Qiagen DNeasy Blood Extraction Kit was used to extract genomic DNA from the blood cell samples. From its cysteine to its phenylalanine, the CDR3 spans 14 amino acids. Kept here is only the CDR3 DNA, which spans 42 bases and is read in frame from base 1. In the germline V gene, CDR1 corresponds to SNHLY and CDR2 to FYNNEI. The germline V and J ends show losses of 5 bases and 7 bases respectively, and no gene match explains 6 bases of the junction. The research as a whole found: According to a later analysis, TCR association rates differed among HLA loci, with DRB1 alleles showing the most associated TCRs and HLA-C alleles showing the fewest. A group of highly shared sequence variants was considered likely to be a technical artifact of the sequencing pipeline. Because HLA typing was missing for some donors at each locus, association tests included only the typed subset. Correlated functional status among segregating V segments might reflect linkage disequilibrium, but an unknown experimental factor could not be ruled out. In a later analysis, HLA-associated TCR beta chains were found to be more clonally expanded and to have lower generation probabilities than equally common non-associated chains. Immune exposure information for the cohort was limited to CMV serostatus. About 17 rarely observed V segments, including chromosome 9 orphons, were excluded from the earlier analysis of some 590 of the donors because counts were too low. V-gene and J-gene trimming of TCR beta chains was associated with a missense DCLRE1C variant in a later genetic analysis, and the association was replicated in an independent cohort. In vitro tests confirmed that three of the cytomegalovirus-associated TCR beta chains recognize cytomegalovirus antigens. In an earlier analysis of 500 to 650 of the donors, most TCR beta V segments appeared in productive rearrangements about 87% or about 30% of the time, broadly matching IMGT annotations. When HLA alleles, especially DR and DQ, strongly co-occurred, TCR associations were difficult to assign to individual alleles. Several of the top co-occurrence clusters appeared to be linked to parvovirus B19, influenza, CMV and Epstein-Barr virus, according to a later analysis. In the study, 150 to 200 TCR beta chains were listed as associated with cytomegalovirus. According to the authors, the approach could potentially be generalized to other disease states and immunological phenotypes. The presence/absence analyses assumed that sequencing depth was roughly uniform across donors, and that assumption may not be true. A further reported finding was that TCR beta sequences accurately predicted the HLA-A and HLA-B alleles for most subjects in the first cohort. In a later analysis, most CMV-associated TCR beta chains were found to appear HLA-restricted, with HLA associations seemingly driven largely by CMV exposure. While some public TCRs were present in many individuals, most TCR sequences turned up only very rarely across donors. This cohort had only TCR beta chains sequenced, and the lack of alpha or paired-chain data limited which features could be detected. In a later analysis, more than 15,000 TCR beta sequences were associated with specific HLA alleles at a false discovery rate of 0.05. Compared with the approximately 670-donor mean, donors in an Asian-associated ancestry cluster had fewer N-insertions in productive TCRs, according to a later genetic analysis. The 87-base-pair reads could not distinguish some IMGT-functional V segments, including TRBV6-2 and TRBV6-3, so those segments were excluded. In both the original and validation cohorts, the classifier was reported to diagnose cytomegalovirus status with high specificity and sensitivity.

The sequence joins TRBV2 to TRBJ1-4, with 8 bases matching TRBD1. Sequencing was performed on PBMCs. This receptor was obtained from a woman aged 50 to 60 in good health and CMV-seropositive. The CDR3 loop reads CASSRTGWSEKLFF. In nucleotide form, the sequence is TGTGCCAGCAGTCGGACAGGGTGGAGTGAAAAACTGTTTTTT.